This T cell receptor (beta chain) is drawn from a study of molecular identifiers for immune sequencing clone quantification. TCRdb re-analysed the PCR reads in MiXCR, keeping a single row per CDR3 protein. The repertoire holds around 480,000 distinct CDR3 sequences, with about 20% as singletons. The CDR3 has 14 amino acids. Trimming took 4 bases from V and 1 from J, leaving 9 bases between them. Sorting was used to obtain naive CD8 T cells (CD8+CD4-CCR7+CD45RA+). General study points: More than 97% of effector molecules, versus under 1% of naive-cell molecules, belonged to clones above 20 RNA copies.

This clonotype was seen only a few times. Its target is not known. The chain employs TRBV12-3 or TRBV12-4 and TRBJ2-3; D is possibly TRBD1 or TRBD2 (5 bases each). The receptor comes from a human donor in good health. Some libraries in this study had Jurkat cell RNA spiked in. Sequencing was carried out using naive CD8+ T cells from blood, with Jurkat cell RNA spiked in. Noted subset: FACS-sorted CD8+CD4-CCR7+CD45RA+ naive T cells. This CDR3 reads CASSWDGRTDTQYF. The CDR3 nucleotides are TGTGCCAGCAGTTGGGACGGGCGCACAGATACGCAGTATTTT.